This record concerns one TCR beta chain sequence. In the source study's methods: From reference gene primer amplification, estimates of nucleated cell counts were derived. TCRdb keeps only in-frame clones here, not all; method: immunoSEQ multiplex PCR. That table supplies the V and J calls and clone size; D and trimming were determined from the DNA. The table has around 260,000 clones, roughly 85% seen once. The CDR3 covers 15 residues. Germline assignment: CDR1 GTSNPN and CDR2 SVGIG (reference sequence). The junction had 12 bases not matched to a gene; V was cut back by 7 bases and J by 4 bases. This entry is derived from a study of blood T cell repertoires in COVID-19. Turning to the study itself: Collection of acute and convalescent COVID-19 samples took place in the United States, Italy and Spain. From T cells, B-cell-depleted T cells, or PBMCs came the material, which was cDNA or gDNA.

The specimen was peripheral blood. V is TRBV30 and J is TRBJ2-3; 9 positions match TRBD1. The source of this sequence is a man in his sixties who had recovered from COVID-19. DNA of the CDR3: TGTGCCTCCCCGAGGACAGGGGCCTCCCCAGATACGCAGTATTTT. Translated, it gives CASPRTGASPDTQYF. The complete variable domain, with remaining parts taken from reference TRBV30 and TRBJ2-3, reads SQTIHQWPATLVQPVGSPLSLECTVEGTSNPNLYWYRQAAGRGLQLLFYSVGIGQISSEVPQNLSASRPQDRQFILSSKKLLLSDSGFYLCASPRTGASPDTQYFGPGTRLTVL.